This passage covers 5 T cell receptor beta chains from one sample sequenced in a study of blood T cell repertoires in COVID-19. The table came from immunoSEQ multiplex PCR; TCRdb's copy has only in-frame clones and leaves some out. This sample has about 120,000 clones, with approximately 80% found just once. Sequencing input: peripheral blood. The receptors stem from a human donor in a cohort sampled during active COVID-19.

CDR3 amino acids: CASSLPSRHYEAFF. The CDR3 nucleotides read TGTGCCAGCAGCTTACCTTCCAGACATTATGAAGCTTTCTTT. The chain couples TRBV11-2 to TRBJ1-1; no clear D gene. This CDR3 is built from 14 residues. Germline V CDR1 and CDR2: SGHAT, FQNNGV. V was trimmed by 2 bases and J by 7 bases, leaving 14 bases between them.

This clone was counted only a few times. V is TRBV6-5 and J is TRBJ1-3, with 7 positions matching TRBD1. V lost 11 bases and J lost 0; bases outside the gene matches: 4. The CDR3 spans 13 residues. Germline lookup yields CDR1 MNHEY and CDR2 SVGAGI. The CDR3 region is CALKGASGNTIYF. DNA of the CDR3: TGTGCCTTGAAGGGGGCCTCTGGAAACACCATATATTTT.

The V and J genes are TRBV15 and TRBJ2-3; 9 bases map to TRBD1. Trimming removed 5 bases from V and 3 bases from J; junction bases left unmatched: 12. Germline V gives CDR1 LNHNV, CDR2 YYDKDF (reference sequence). The CDR3 has 17 amino acids. This CDR3 reads CATSGGLWDRDTDTQYF. The CDR3, as DNA: TGTGCCACCAGCGGGGGATTGTGGGACAGGGATACAGATACGCAGTATTTT. Filled out from reference TRBV15 and TRBJ2-3, the complete variable domain reads DAMVIQNPRYQVTQFGKPVTLSCSQTLNHNVMYWYQQKSSQAPKLLFHYYDKDFNNEADTPDNFQSRRPNTSFCFLDIRSPGLGDTAMYLCATSGGLWDRDTDTQYFGPGTRLTVL.

As DNA, the CDR3 is TGTGCCAGCAGTGAAGCAGAGAATTCACCCCTCCACTTT. It is translated as CASSEAENSPLHF. The rearrangement uses TRBV2 and TRBJ1-6, with D hard to call. Trimming shortened V by 0 bases and J by 7 bases, and 4 bases separated the two germline ends. The CDR3 runs to 13 residues. Germline V gives CDR1 SNHLY, CDR2 FYNNEI.

This chain joins TRBV5-4 and TRBJ2-3; D is perhaps TRBD2 (5 bases). Germline CDR1 is SGHNT and CDR2 is YYREEE (reference sequence). The CDR3 sequence is 14 residues long. Trimming cost V 1 base and J 3 bases, with 9 bases left between them. The CDR3, as DNA: TGTGCCAGCAGCTTGATGACGGGGACAGATACGCAGTATTTT. It specifies CASSLMTGTDTQYF.